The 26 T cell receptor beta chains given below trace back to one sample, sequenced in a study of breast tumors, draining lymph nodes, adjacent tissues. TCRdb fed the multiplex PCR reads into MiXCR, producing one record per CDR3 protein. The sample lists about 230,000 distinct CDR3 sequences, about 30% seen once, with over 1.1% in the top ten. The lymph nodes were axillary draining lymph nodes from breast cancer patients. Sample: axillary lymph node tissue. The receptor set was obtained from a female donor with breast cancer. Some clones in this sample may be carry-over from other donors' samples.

This CDR3 is CASSLGLAANNEQFF. CDR3 nucleotide sequence: TGCGCCAGCAGCTTGGGCCTAGCGGCAAACAATGAGCAGTTCTTC. V and J are TRBV5-1 and TRBJ2-1; 7 bases align to TRBD2. J lost 5 bases, V lost 0 bases, and 5 bases had no gene match. Germline V CDR1 and CDR2: SGHRS, YFSETQ. The CDR3 loop spans 15 amino acids. Together with reference TRBV5-1 and TRBJ2-1, the CDR3 gives the full variable domain: KAGVTQTPRYLIKTRGQQVTLSCSPISGHRSVSWYQQTPGQGLQFLFEYFSETQRNKGNFPGRFSGRQFSNSRSEMNVSTLELGDSALYLCASSLGLAANNEQFFGPGTRLTVL.

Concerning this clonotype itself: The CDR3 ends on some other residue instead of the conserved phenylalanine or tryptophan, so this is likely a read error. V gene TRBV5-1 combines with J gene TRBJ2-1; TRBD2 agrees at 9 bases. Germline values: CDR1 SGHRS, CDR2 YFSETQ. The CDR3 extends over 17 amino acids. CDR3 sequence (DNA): TGCGCCAGCAGCACCCTGGGGGGTAGCGGGAGCTACAATAAGCAGTTCTAC. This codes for CASSTLGGSGSYNKQFY.

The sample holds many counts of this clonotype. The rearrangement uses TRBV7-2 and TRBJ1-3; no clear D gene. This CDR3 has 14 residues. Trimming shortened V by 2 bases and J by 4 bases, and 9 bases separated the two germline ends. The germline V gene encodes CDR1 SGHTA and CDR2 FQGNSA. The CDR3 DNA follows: TGTGCCAGCAGCTTATCCCGCTCAGGAAACACCATATATTTT. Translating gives CASSLSRSGNTIYF.

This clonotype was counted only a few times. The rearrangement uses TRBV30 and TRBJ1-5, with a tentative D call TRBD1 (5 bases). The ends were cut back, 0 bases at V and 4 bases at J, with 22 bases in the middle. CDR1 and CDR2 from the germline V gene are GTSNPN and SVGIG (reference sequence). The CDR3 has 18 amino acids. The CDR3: CAWSVIVHGAGGNQPQHF. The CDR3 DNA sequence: TGTGCCTGGAGTGTAATAGTTCATGGGGCGGGGGGGAATCAGCCCCAGCATTTT.

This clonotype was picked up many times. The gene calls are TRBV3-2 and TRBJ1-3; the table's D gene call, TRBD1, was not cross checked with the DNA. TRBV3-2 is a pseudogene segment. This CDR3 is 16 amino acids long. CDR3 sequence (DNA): TGTGCCAGCAGCCAAGGGGGGAGACCCTCTGGAAACACCATATATTTT. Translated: CASSQGGRPSGNTIYF.

The CDR3 region has the DNA TGTGCCAGCACCGGGACTAGCGGGGGGCGGTTCGAGACCCAGTACTTC. It codes for CASTGTSGGRFETQYF. The J gene is TRBJ2-5, the V gene TRBV2; 15 nucleotides line up with TRBD2. There are 16 residues in the CDR3. Germline lookup yields CDR1 SNHLY and CDR2 FYNNEI. The J segment lost 5 bases and the V segment lost 7 bases, leaving 8 bases of the junction unmatched.

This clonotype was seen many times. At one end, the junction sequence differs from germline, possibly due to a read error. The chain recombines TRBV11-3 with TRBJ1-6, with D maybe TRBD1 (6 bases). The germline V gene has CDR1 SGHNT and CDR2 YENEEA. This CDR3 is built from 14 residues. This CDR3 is CASSPRTDNSPLHF. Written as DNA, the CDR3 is TGCGCCAGCAGCCCGAGGACAGATAATTCACCCCTCCACTTT.

The CDR3 nucleotides read TGTGCCACCAATGACTTTGAGGGTGAGCAGTTCTTC. This translates into CATNDFEGEQFF. The chain has TRBV24-1 and TRBJ2-1, with D possibly being TRBD2 (5 bases). The CDR3 totals 12 residues. Trimming removed 8 bases at V and 9 bases at J, with 13 bases between. Germline V gives CDR1 KGHDR, CDR2 SFDVKD.

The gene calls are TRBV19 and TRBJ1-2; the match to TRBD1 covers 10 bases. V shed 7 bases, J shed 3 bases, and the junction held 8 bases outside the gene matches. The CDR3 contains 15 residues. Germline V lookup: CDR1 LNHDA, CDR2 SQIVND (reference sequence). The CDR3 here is CASTSTGTGDYGYTF. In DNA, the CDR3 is TGTGCCAGTACCTCTACCGGGACAGGGGACTATGGCTACACCTTC.

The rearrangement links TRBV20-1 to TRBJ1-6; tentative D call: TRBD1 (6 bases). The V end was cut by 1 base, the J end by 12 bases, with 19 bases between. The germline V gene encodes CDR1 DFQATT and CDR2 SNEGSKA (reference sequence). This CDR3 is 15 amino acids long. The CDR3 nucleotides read TGCAGTGCTAGAGTGTGGGGGGCCCCTCGAGAACCCCTCCACTTT. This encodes CSARVWGAPREPLHF.

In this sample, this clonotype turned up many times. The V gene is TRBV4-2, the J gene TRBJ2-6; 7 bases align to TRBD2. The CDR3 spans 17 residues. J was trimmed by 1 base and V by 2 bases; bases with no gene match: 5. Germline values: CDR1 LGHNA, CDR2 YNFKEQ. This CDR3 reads CASSQLWGGSGANVLTF. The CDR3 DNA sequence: TGTGCCAGCAGCCAACTTTGGGGGGGATCTGGGGCCAACGTCCTGACTTTC.

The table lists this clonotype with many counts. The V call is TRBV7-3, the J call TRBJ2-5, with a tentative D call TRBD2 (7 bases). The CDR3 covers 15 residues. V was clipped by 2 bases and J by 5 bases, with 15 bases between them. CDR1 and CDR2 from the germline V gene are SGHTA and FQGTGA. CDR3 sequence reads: CASSLVGGLRETQYF. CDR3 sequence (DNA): TGTGCCAGCAGCTTAGTCGGGGGGCTCAGGGAGACCCAGTACTTC.

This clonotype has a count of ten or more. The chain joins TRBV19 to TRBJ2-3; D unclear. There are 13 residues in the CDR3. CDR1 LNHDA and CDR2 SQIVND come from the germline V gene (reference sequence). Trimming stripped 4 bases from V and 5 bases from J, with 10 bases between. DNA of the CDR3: TGTGCCAGTAGTACCTTTCCGGGAGATACGCAGTATTTT. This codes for CASSTFPGDTQYF. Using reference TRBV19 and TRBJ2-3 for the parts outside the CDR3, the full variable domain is DGGITQSPKYLFRKEGQNVTLSCEQNLNHDAMYWYRQDPGQGLRLIYYSQIVNDFQKGDIAEGYSVSREKKESFPLTVTSAQKNPTAFYLCASSTFPGDTQYFGPGTRLTVL.

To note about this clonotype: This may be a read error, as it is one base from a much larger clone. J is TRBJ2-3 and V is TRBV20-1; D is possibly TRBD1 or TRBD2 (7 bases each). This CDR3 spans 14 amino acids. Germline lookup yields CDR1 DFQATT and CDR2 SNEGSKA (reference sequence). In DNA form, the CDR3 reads TGCAGTGCTAAGGGGGCTAGCGGCACAGCTACGCAGTATTTT. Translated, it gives CSAKGASGTATQYF.

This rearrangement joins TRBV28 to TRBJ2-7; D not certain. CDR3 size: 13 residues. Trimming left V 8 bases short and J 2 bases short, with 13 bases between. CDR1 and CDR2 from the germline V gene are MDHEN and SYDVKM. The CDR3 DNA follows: TGTGCCAGCCTTCGTAGGGCACCCTACGAGCAGTACTTC. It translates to CASLRRAPYEQYF.

CDR3 loop: CASSQDGRGYTF. The CDR3 DNA sequence: TGCGCCAGCAGCCAAGATGGGCGAGGCTACACCTTC. The chain recombines TRBV4-3 with TRBJ1-2; D gene uncertain. There are 12 residues in the CDR3. CDR1 is LGHNA and CDR2 is YSLEER in the germline V gene. Trimming took off 0 bases at V and 8 bases at J, with 7 bases between the two ends.

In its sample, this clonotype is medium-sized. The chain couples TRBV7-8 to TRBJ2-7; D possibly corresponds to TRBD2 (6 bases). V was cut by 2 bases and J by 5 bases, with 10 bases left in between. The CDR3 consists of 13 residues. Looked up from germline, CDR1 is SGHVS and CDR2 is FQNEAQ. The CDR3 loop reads CASSLREVHEQYF. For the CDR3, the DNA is TGTGCCAGCAGCTTAAGGGAGGTCCACGAGCAGTACTTC. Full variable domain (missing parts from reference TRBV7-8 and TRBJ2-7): GAGVSQSPRYKVAKRGQDVALRCDPISGHVSLFWYQQALGQGPEFLTYFQNEAQLDKSGLPSDRFFAERPEGSVSTLKIQRTQQEDSAVYLCASSLREVHEQYFGPGTRLTVT.

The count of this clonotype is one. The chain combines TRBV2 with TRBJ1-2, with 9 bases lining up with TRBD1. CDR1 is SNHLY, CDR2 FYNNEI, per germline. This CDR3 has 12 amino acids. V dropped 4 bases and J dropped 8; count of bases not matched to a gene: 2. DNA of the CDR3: TGTGCCAGCAGTGGGACAGGGGAAGGCTACACCTTC. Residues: CASSGTGEGYTF.

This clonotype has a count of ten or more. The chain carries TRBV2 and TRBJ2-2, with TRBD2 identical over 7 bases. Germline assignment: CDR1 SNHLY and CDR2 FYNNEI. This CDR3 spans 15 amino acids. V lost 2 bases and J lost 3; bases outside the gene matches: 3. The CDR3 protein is CASSESGGYTGELFF. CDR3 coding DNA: TGTGCCAGCAGTGAATCGGGAGGATACACCGGGGAGCTGTTTTTT.

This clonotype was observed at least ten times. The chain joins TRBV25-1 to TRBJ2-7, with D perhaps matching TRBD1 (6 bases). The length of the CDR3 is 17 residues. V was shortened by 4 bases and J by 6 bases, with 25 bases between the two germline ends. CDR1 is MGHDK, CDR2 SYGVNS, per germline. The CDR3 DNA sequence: TGTGCCAGCAGTGGATCCACGTTGGCAGGGGTAAGGAGCGAGCAGTACTTC. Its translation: CASSGSTLAGVRSEQYF.

In nucleotides, the CDR3 is TGTGCCAGCAGCCCGTCACTAGCGGGGGAGCATGATACGCAGTATTTT. This translates into CASSPSLAGEHDTQYF. The rearrangement uses TRBV11-3 and TRBJ2-3; TRBD2 aligns across 11 bases. V dropped 5 bases and J dropped 6; count of bases not matched to a gene: 10. Germline CDR1 SGHNT, CDR2 YENEEA. CDR3 size: 16 residues.

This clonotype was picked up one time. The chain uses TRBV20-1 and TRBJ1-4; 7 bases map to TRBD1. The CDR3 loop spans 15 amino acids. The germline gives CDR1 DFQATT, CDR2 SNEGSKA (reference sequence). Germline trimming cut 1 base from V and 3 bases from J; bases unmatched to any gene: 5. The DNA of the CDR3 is TGCAGTGCTAGAGCTTTAGGGACAGCTAATGAAAAACTGTTTTTT. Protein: CSARALGTANEKLFF.

CDR3: CASSLVVAGEQFF. The CDR3 DNA reads TGCGCCAGCAGCTTGGTAGTAGCGGGAGAGCAGTTCTTC. This chain links TRBV5-1 with TRBJ2-1, with TRBD2 identical over 8 bases. The V segment lost 0 bases and the J segment 10 bases; nucleotides outside the gene matches: 3. Per germline, CDR1 SGHRS and CDR2 YFSETQ. This CDR3 is built from 13 residues.

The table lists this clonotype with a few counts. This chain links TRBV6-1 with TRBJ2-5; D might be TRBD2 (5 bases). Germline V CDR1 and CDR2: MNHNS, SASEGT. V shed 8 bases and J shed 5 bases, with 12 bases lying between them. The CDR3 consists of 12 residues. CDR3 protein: CASAMEVETQYF. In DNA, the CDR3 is TGTGCCAGCGCAATGGAGGTGGAGACCCAGTACTTC.

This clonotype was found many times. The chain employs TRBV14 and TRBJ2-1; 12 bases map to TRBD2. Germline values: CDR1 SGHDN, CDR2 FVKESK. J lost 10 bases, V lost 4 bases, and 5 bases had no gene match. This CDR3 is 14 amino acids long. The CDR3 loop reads CASSPPTSGREQFF. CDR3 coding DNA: TGTGCCAGCAGCCCTCCGACTAGCGGGAGAGAGCAGTTCTTC.

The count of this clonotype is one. The chain's CDR3 is CSYPGQGHGYTF. The CDR3 DNA reads TGCAGCTACCCAGGACAGGGGCATGGCTACACCTTC. The chain couples TRBV29-1 to TRBJ1-2, with 9 positions matching TRBD1. Germline assignment: CDR1 SQVTM and CDR2 ANQGSEA. The length of the CDR3 is 12 residues. The junction had 7 bases not matched to a gene; V was cut back by 8 bases and J by 6 bases.